The 8 T cell receptor beta chains below all came from one sample that was sequenced in a study of Tregs in tolerant kidney transplant recipients. The method was immunoSEQ multiplex PCR; TCRdb's version includes in-frame clones alone and lacks a portion of them. The profile shows 60,000 or so clones, around 83% of them singletons. The specimen sequenced was CD4+ T cells from blood. The receptor source for this set is a human donor in good health.

The chain couples TRBV11-2 to TRBJ2-3; no firm D call. Germline CDR1 reads SGHAT; CDR2 reads FQNNGV. The V end was cut by 1 base, the J end by 7 bases, with 21 bases between. The length of the CDR3 is 17 residues. CDR3 nucleotides: TGTGCCAGCAGCTTAGGTGAACGGGCGGTTTCAGGCTATACGCAGTATTTT. This encodes CASSLGERAVSGYTQYF.

J is TRBJ1-4 and V is TRBV4-3; a weak D match, TRBD1 (6 bases). Deletions cut 0 bases from V and 8 bases from J, with 10 bases between. The CDR3 sequence is 14 residues long. Per the germline V gene, CDR1 is LGHNA and CDR2 is YSLEER. Written as DNA, the CDR3 is TGCGCCAGCAGCCAAGATGGGGGGCGGGAAAAACTGTTTTTT. It is translated as CASSQDGGREKLFF.

The V call is TRBV11-3, the J call TRBJ1-1; D is uncertain. The CDR3 extends over 12 amino acids. Germline CDR1 SGHNT, CDR2 YENEEA. The V end lost 0 bases, the J end lost 11 bases, and 10 bases lay between the germline ends. In nucleotides, the CDR3 is TGTGCCAGCAGCTTAGATCGGTCAAGGGCTTTCTTT. This codes for CASSLDRSRAFF.

This clone was recorded once. The chain has TRBV5-1 and TRBJ1-2; D perhaps matches TRBD1 (5 bases). V was shortened by 0 bases and J by 8 bases, with 17 bases between the two germline ends. CDR1 and CDR2 from the germline V gene are SGHRS and YFSETQ. The CDR3 is 15 residues long. CDR3 nucleotides: TGCGCCAGCAGCTTGGAAACGGGCCAGGGTGGCGGCTACACCTTC. Translated: CASSLETGQGGGYTF.

V and J are TRBV6-1 and TRBJ1-2; TRBD1 matches 7 bases. Unmatched junction bases numbered 5, after V lost 9 bases and J lost 1 base. The CDR3 totals 13 residues. Germline V gives CDR1 MNHNS, CDR2 SASEGT. The CDR3 sequence: CASGQGVNYGYTF. CDR3 in DNA: TGTGCCAGTGGCCAGGGGGTTAACTATGGCTACACCTTC.

This clone was counted once. The chain recombines TRBV4-3 with TRBJ1-4; D call uncertain. Trimming cost V 6 bases and J 3 bases, with 14 bases left between them. The V gene's germline CDR1 is LGHNA and CDR2 YSLEER. This CDR3 spans 15 amino acids. For the CDR3, the DNA is TGCGCCAGCAGGGGGTCGGACCAGTCTAATGAAAAACTGTTTTTT. Translating gives CASRGSDQSNEKLFF.

V usage is TRBV5-4 and J usage is TRBJ1-6, with D possibly TRBD1 on 5 matching bases. Per germline, CDR1 SGHNT and CDR2 YYREEE (reference sequence). This CDR3 contains 16 residues. With 3 bases removed from V and 7 bases from J, the gap between germline ends came to 17 bases. This chain's CDR3 is CASSSPGRGGNSPLHF. The CDR3 region has the DNA TGTGCCAGCAGCTCGCCCGGGAGGGGTGGAAATTCACCCCTCCACTTT.

J is TRBJ1-6 and V is TRBV10-3; no reliable D call. V shed 7 bases and J shed 7 bases, with 8 bases lying between them. Germline CDR1 ENHRY, CDR2 SYGVKD. The length of the CDR3 is 12 residues. For the CDR3, the DNA is TGTGCCATCAAGGCACTAAATTCACCCCTCCACTTT. Protein sequence: CAIKALNSPLHF.